Listed here is a single T cell receptor (beta chain). Its antigen is as yet unknown. V was clipped by 2 bases and J by 0 bases, with 13 bases between them. Germline V gene data show CDR1 as SGHAT and CDR2 as FQNNGV. The CDR3 loop spans 16 amino acids. Sequencing of the DNA from cultured CD4+ T cells was carried out with the Oncomine TCR Beta short-read assay. Via MiXCR, TCRdb re-called the PCR reads, giving one row per CDR3 protein. The table shows 9,500 or so distinct CDR3 sequences, with 70% occurring only once. Treatment: roughly ten-day PBMC culture with coronavirus spike peptide pools or control peptides (ViraFEST assay). ViraFEST expanded antigen-specific T cells with peptide pools, then sequenced TCRs. This specimen comes from a study of vaccination and CD4 T cells after COVID-19. In the study overall: Once diagnosed, patients had post-COVID samples drawn a median 101 days later (range 35 to 161).

V gene TRBV11-2 combines with J gene TRBJ1-1; D remains ambiguous. The sequence derives from a human donor who had recovered from COVID-19. Specimen: CD4+ T cells from blood, cultured in vitro. In DNA form, the CDR3 reads TGTGCCAGCAGCTTATCCGGGGAGACCATGAACACTGAAGCTTTCTTT. It is translated as CASSLSGETMNTEAFF.